This T cell receptor beta chain was found in a study of blood T cell repertoires in COVID-19. Overall study context: Sources were T cells, B-cell-depleted T cells, or PBMCs; the material itself was cDNA or gDNA.

This clone has only one observation. Profiled with immunoSEQ multiplex PCR; TCRdb holds only in-frame clones, not every one. The top ten clones hold roughly 9% of a sample with roughly 270,000 clones, 88% of them seen once. This CDR3 spans 13 amino acids. Germline CDR1 is SGHVS and CDR2 is FQNEAQ. The V end was cut by 9 bases, the J end by 4 bases, with 13 bases between. This chain connects TRBV7-8 to TRBJ1-5; no reliable D call. The receptor comes from a man between 18 and 29 years old with active or convalescent COVID-19. The sequenced sample was peripheral blood. The CDR3: CASSPGMNQPQHF. CDR3 DNA: TGTGCCAGTAGCCCGGGGATGAATCAGCCCCAGCATTTT.